Listed below are T cell receptor beta chains from one sample, sequenced in a study of T cells in Graves' hyperthyroidism and ophthalmopathy. One entry per CDR3 protein, called by TCRdb with MiXCR from the multiplex PCR reads. The table has approximately 690,000 distinct CDR3 sequences, 20% to 25% seen once; the top ten hold around a third. Sequencing input: blood. The receptors stem from a man younger than 45 with Graves' ophthalmopathy. Each CDR3 is given with its conserved first and last residue. The order of the fields is V gene, D gene, clone size, J gene, CDR3 protein, CDR3 DNA. A D gene is named only where the DNA matches it firmly. Some rows mark clone size as missing; the rest say once, few, many or name a class of expanded clone.

TRBV28	TRBD1	many	TRBJ2-7	CASIGDSTYEQYF	TGTGCCAGCATCGGGGACAGCACCTACGAGCAGTACTTC
TRBV6-2/TRBV6-3	TRBD1	NA	TRBJ2-2	CASSSTGGVFGELFF	TGTGCCAGCAGTTCGACAGGGGGCGTTTTCGGGGAGCTGTTTTTT
TRBV7-8	NA	NA	TRBJ2-2	CASSFPIGGTGELFF	TGTGCCAGCAGCTTCCCGATTGGAGGCACCGGGGAGCTGTTTTTT
TRBV18	TRBD2	NA	TRBJ2-7	CASSPPGAGVGYEQYF	TGTGCCAGCTCCCCACCCGGAGCGGGAGTGGGCTACGAGCAGTACTTC
TRBV7-9	NA	NA	TRBJ2-5	CASSLGGNQETQYF	TGTGCCAGCAGCTTAGGCGGAAATCAAGAGACCCAGTACTTC
TRBV30	TRBD1	many	TRBJ1-1	CAWSPQGRTEAFF	TGTGCCTGGAGTCCACAGGGGAGGACTGAAGCTTTCTTT
TRBV28	NA	NA	TRBJ2-5	CASSSPQGETQYF	TGTGCCAGCAGTTCCCCCCAGGGAGAGACCCAGTACTTC
TRBV10-3	NA	NA	TRBJ2-7	CAISDESSYEQYF	TGTGCCATCAGCGACGAATCCTCCTACGAGCAGTACTTC
TRBV6-1	NA	few	TRBJ2-1	CASSPLPGGNHNEQFF	TGTGCCAGCAGCCCTTTACCCGGCGGGAATCACAATGAGCAGTTCTTC
TRBV2	TRBD2	NA	TRBJ2-3	CASGRTSGITQYF	TGTGCCAGCGGAAGGACTAGCGGGATTACGCAGTATTTT
TRBV6-1	NA	NA	TRBJ1-1	CASLGGPGQGIRNTEAFF	TGTGCCAGCCTCGGGGGACCGGGACAAGGAATAAGAAACACTGAAGCTTTCTTT
TRBV5-1	NA	many	TRBJ2-2	CASSPPPNTGELFF	TGCGCCAGCAGCCCACCTCCTAACACCGGGGAGCTGTTTTTT
TRBV4-1	NA	few	TRBJ1-1	CASSQPGINGAFF	TGCGCCAGCAGCCAGCCAGGGATTAATGGAGCTTTCTTT
TRBV6-1	TRBD2	NA	TRBJ2-7	CASGRVNEQYF	TGTGCCAGCGGGAGGGTCAACGAGCAGTACTTC
TRBV7-9	NA	NA	TRBJ1-4	CASRKGAGATNEKLFF	TGTGCCAGCAGGAAAGGAGCAGGGGCAACTAATGAAAAACTGTTTTTT
TRBV6-1	TRBD2	few	TRBJ2-2	CATARLGEGVGGELFF	TGTGCCACCGCCCGGCTGGGGGAGGGTGTGGGCGGGGAGCTGTTTTTT
TRBV7-9	NA	NA	TRBJ1-3	CASSLAGYSGNTIYF	TGTGCCAGCAGCTTAGCCGGGTACTCTGGAAACACCATATATTTT
TRBV29-1	NA	few	TRBJ2-7	CSVQPGGARYEQYF	TGCAGCGTCCAACCAGGGGGGGCCCGCTACGAGCAGTACTTC
TRBV29-1	NA	NA	TRBJ2-7	CSVERIGRGSVYEQYF	TGCAGCGTTGAAAGGATAGGACGAGGATCGGTTTACGAGCAGTACTTC
TRBV7-2	NA	few	TRBJ2-6	CASSPVRTFLTF	TGTGCCAGCAGCCCGGTGAGGACTTTCCTGACTTTC
TRBV14	NA	many	TRBJ2-1	CASSQGTNLYNEQFF	TGTGCCAGCAGCCAAGGGACTAACCTCTACAATGAGCAGTTCTTC
TRBV27	NA	few	TRBJ1-1	CASRTDWSNTEAFF	TGTGCCAGCAGGACTGATTGGTCGAACACTGAAGCTTTCTTT
TRBV15	NA	NA	TRBJ2-3	CATSRDVHAPTDTQYF	TGTGCCACCAGCAGAGATGTGCACGCACCCACAGATACGCAGTATTTT
TRBV7-2	NA	NA	TRBJ2-1	CASSLLTVTYNEQFF	TGTGCCAGCAGCTTATTGACTGTCACCTACAATGAGCAGTTCTTC
TRBV5-4	TRBD2	few	TRBJ2-1	CASSSGRSNEQFF	TGTGCCAGCAGTAGCGGGAGGTCGAATGAGCAGTTCTTC
TRBV18	TRBD2	NA	TRBJ2-1	CASSPGGTSFSEQFF	TGTGCCAGCTCACCCGGAGGGACTAGCTTTAGTGAGCAGTTCTTC
TRBV6-2/TRBV6-3	NA	NA	TRBJ2-7	CASSPRDGQTYEQYF	TGTGCCAGCAGTCCGCGGGACGGACAGACCTACGAGCAGTACTTC
TRBV7-9	NA	few	TRBJ2-1	CASSLFSPPYNEQFF	TGTGCCAGCAGCTTATTTAGTCCACCCTACAATGAGCAGTTCTTC